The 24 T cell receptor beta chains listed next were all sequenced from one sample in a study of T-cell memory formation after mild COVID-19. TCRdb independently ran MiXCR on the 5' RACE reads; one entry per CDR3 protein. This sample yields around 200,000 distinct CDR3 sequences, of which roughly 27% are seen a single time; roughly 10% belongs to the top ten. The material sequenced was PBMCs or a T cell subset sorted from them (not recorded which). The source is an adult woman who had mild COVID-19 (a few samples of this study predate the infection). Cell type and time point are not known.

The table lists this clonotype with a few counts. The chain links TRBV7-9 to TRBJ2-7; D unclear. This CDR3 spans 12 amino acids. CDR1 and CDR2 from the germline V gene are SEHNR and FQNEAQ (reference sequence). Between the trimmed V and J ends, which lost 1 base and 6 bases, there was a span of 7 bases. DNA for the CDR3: TGTGCCAGCAGCTTAGACGTTGGCGAGCAGTACTTC. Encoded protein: CASSLDVGEQYF.

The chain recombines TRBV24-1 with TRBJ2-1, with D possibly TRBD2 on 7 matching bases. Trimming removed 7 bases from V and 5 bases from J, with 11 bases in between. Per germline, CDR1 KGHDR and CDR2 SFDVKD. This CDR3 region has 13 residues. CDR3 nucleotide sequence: TGTGCCACCAGCGGGGGGCTCAACAATGAGCAGTTCTTC. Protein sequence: CATSGGLNNEQFF.

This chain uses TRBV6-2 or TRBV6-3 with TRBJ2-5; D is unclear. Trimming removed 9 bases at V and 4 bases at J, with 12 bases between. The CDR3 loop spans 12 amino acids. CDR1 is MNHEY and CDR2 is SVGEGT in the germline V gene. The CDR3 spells CASGLSGETQYF. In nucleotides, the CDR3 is TGTGCCAGTGGATTATCAGGAGAGACCCAGTACTTC.

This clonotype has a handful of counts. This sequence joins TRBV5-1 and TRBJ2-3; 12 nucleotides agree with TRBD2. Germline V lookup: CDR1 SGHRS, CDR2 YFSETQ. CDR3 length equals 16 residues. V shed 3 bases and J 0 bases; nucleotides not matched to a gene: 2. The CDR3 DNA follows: TGCGCCAGCAGCTGGGGGACTAGCGGGAGCACAGATACGCAGTATTTT. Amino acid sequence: CASSWGTSGSTDTQYF.

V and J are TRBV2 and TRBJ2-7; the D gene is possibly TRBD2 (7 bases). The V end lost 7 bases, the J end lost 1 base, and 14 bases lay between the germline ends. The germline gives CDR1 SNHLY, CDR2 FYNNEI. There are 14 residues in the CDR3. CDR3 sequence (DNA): TGTGCCAGCAAAGGGGAGGGGGTTTCCTACGAGCAGTACTTC. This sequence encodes CASKGEGVSYEQYF.

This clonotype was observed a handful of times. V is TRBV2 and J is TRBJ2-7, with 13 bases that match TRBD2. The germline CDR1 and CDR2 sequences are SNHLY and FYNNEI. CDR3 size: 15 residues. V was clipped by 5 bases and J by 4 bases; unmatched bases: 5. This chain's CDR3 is CASSSGTSGIYEQYF. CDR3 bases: TGTGCCAGCAGTTCCGGGACTAGCGGGATTTACGAGCAGTACTTC.

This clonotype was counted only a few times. CDR3 amino acids: CASKSGPRNEQYF. CDR3 nucleotides: TGTGCCAGCAAGAGCGGACCGAGGAACGAGCAGTACTTC. The genes are TRBV27 and TRBJ2-7, with D possibly TRBD2 on 5 matching bases. V was clipped by 7 bases and J by 5 bases, with 15 bases between them. The germline V gene has CDR1 MNHEY and CDR2 SMNVEV (reference sequence). The CDR3 totals 13 residues.

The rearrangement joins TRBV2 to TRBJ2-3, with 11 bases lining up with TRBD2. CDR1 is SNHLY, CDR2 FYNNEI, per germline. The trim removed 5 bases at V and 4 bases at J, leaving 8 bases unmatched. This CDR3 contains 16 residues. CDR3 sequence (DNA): TGTGCCAGCAGTACGGCCGGGACTAGCGGCGCAGATACGCAGTATTTT. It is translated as CASSTAGTSGADTQYF.

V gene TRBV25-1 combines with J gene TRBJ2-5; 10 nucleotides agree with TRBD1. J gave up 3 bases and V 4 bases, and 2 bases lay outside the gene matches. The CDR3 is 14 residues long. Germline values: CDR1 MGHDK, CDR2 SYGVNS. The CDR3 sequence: CASSGTGGKETQYF. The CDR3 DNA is TGTGCCAGCAGTGGGACAGGGGGAAAAGAGACCCAGTACTTC.

CDR3 DNA sequence: TGTGCCATCAGTGACCCGGGACAGGGCCCCGCCGAGCAGTACTTC. It codes for CAISDPGQGPAEQYF. The chain carries TRBV10-3 and TRBJ2-7, with 9 bases fitting TRBD1. The CDR3 has 15 amino acids. Germline-derived CDR1 and CDR2 are ENHRY and SYGVKD. V was clipped by 3 bases and J by 6 bases; unmatched bases: 9.

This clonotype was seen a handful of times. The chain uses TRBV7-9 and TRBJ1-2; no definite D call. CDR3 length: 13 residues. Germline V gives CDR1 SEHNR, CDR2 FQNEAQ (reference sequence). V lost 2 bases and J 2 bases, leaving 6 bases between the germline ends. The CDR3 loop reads CASSLHPNYGYTF. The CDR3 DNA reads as TGTGCCAGCAGCTTACATCCCAACTATGGCTACACCTTC. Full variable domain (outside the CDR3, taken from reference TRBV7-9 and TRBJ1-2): DTGVSQNPRHKITKRGQNVTFRCDPISEHNRLYWYRQTLGQGPEFLTYFQNEAQLEKSRLLSDRFSAERPKGSFSTLEIQRTEQGDSAMYLCASSLHPNYGYTFGSGTRLTVV.

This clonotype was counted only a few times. The DNA of the CDR3 is TGCAGCGTGACTAGCGGGAGTCAGACCCAGTACTTC. It specifies CSVTSGSQTQYF. This sequence joins TRBV29-1 and TRBJ2-5, with TRBD2 matching over 12 bases. Trimming removed 6 bases from V and 6 bases from J; junction bases left unmatched: 2. There are 12 residues in the CDR3. Germline lookup yields CDR1 SQVTM and CDR2 ANQGSEA.

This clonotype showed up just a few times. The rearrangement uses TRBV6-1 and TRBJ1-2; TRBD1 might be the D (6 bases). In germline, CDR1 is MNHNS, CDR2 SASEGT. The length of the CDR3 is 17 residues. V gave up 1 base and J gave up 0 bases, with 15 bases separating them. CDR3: CASSEVTGTNSNYGYTF. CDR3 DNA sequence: TGTGCCAGCAGTGAAGTCACCGGGACAAATTCTAACTATGGCTACACCTTC.

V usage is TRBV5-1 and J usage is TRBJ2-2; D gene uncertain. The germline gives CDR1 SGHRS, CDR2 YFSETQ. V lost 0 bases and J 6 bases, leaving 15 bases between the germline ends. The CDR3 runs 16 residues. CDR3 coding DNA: TGCGCCAGCAGCTTGGTGGCGTCAAGCCGGGCCGGGGAGCTGTTTTTT. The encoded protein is CASSLVASSRAGELFF.

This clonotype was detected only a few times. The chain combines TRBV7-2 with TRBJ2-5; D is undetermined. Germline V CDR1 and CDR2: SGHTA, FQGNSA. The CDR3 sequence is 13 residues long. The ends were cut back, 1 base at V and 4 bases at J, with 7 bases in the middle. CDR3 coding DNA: TGTGCCAGCAGCTTAGGGGCCGTAGAGACCCAGTACTTC. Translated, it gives CASSLGAVETQYF.

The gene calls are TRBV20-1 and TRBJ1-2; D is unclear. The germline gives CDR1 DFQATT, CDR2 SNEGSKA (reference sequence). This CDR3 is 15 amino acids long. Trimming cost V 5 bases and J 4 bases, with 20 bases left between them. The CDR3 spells CSAGARRIGSYGYTF. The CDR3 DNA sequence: TGCAGTGCTGGAGCCCGTCGAATCGGAAGCTATGGCTACACCTTC.

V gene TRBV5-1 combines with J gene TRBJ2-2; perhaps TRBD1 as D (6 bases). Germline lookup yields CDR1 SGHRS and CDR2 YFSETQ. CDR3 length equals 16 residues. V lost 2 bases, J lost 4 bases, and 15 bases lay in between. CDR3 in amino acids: CASSLQGLAGTGELFF. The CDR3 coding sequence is TGCGCCAGCAGCTTACAGGGTTTGGCCGGCACCGGGGAGCTGTTTTTT.

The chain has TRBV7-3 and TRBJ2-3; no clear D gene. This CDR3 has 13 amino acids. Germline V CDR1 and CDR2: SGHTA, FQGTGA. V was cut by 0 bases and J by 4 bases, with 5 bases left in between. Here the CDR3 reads CASSLTWADTQYF. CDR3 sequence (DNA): TGTGCCAGCAGCTTAACGTGGGCAGATACGCAGTATTTT.

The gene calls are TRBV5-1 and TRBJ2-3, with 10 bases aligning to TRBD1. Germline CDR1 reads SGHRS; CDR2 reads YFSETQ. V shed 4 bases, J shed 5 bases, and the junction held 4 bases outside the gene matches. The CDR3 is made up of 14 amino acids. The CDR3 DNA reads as TGCGCCAGCAGCGACAGGGGGCAAGGAGATACGCAGTATTTT. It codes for CASSDRGQGDTQYF.

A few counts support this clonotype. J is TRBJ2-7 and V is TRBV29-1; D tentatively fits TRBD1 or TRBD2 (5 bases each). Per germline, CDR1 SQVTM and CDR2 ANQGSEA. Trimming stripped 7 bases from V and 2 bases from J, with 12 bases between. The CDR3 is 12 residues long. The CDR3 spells CSGWDGPYEQYF. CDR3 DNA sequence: TGCAGCGGGTGGGACGGACCCTACGAGCAGTACTTC.

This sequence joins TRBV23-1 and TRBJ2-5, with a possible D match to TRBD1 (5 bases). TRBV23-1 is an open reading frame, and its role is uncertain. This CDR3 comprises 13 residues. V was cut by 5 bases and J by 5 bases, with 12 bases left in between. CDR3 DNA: TGCGCCAGCAGTTGCAGGGCTTCGGAGACCCAGTACTTC. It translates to CASSCRASETQYF.

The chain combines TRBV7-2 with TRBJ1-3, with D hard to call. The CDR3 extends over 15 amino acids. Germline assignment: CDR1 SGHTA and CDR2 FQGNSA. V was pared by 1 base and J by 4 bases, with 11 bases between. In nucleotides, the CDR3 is TGTGCCAGCAGCTTAGACCCTTCGGCCGGAAACACCATATATTTT. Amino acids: CASSLDPSAGNTIYF.

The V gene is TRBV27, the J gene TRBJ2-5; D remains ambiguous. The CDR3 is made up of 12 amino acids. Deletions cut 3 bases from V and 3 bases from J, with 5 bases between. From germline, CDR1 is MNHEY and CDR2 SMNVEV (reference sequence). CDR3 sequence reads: CASSFTKETQYF. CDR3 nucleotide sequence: TGTGCCAGCAGTTTTACGAAAGAGACCCAGTACTTC.

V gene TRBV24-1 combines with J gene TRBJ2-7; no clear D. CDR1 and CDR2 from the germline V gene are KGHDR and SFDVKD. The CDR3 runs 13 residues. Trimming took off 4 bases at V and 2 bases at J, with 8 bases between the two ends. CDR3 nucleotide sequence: TGTGCCACCAGTGACGAGCCCGCCTACGAGCAGTACTTC. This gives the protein CATSDEPAYEQYF.